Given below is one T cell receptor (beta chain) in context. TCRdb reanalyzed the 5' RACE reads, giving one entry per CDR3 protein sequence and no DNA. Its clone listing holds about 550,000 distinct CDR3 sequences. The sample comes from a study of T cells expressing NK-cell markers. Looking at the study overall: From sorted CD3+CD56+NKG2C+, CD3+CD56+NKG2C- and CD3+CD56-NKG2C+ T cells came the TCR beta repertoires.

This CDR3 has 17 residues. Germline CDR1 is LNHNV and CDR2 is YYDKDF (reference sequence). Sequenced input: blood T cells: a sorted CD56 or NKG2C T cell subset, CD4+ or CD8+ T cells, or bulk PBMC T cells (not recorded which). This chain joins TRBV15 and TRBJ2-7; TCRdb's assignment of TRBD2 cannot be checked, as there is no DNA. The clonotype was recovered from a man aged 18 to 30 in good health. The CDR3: CATSRDEWRESAYEQYF.